The T cell receptor (beta chain) described here comes from a study of OX40 agonist ivuxolimab in advanced cancers. Background on the whole study: Ivuxolimab was an agonistic, fully human IgG2 monoclonal antibody directed against OX40 (CD134), a costimulatory receptor. The paper describes the monotherapy dose-escalation part (N = 52 patients) of the phase I trial of ivuxolimab. Patients were allowed to have had prior anti-PD-1, anti-PD-L1 or anti-CTLA-4 therapy, and 40% of the dose-escalation patients had been treated with checkpoint inhibitors. In the dose-escalation cohort, 82.7% of patients were male, and the mean age was 60 years with a range of roughly 20 to 79. Peripheral TCRbeta sequencing was intended to test whether TCR sequence diversity was altered and clonal T-cell expansion was caused by ivuxolimab. Partial responses occurred in three dose-escalation patients: two with cutaneous melanoma and one with hepatocellular carcinoma. Among the 52 dose-escalation patients, about 19 had hepatocellular carcinoma, approximately 15 melanoma, 9 renal cell carcinoma and 9 head and neck cancer. Intravenous ivuxolimab was administered to patients every 2 weeks at six dose levels: 0.01, 0.1, 0.3, 1.5, 3 and 10 mg/kg.

General study outcomes and caveats: After ivuxolimab, more expanded clones were found on average in CD8+ T cells than in CD4+ T cells. Partial responders in the 0.1-3.0 mg/kg groups had among the lowest normalized peripheral clonal expansion, especially among CD8+ T cells. Low levels of normalized T-cell clonal expansion were also seen in some patients who did not respond. Which antigens the clonally expanded peripheral T cells were specific for was not determined. At doses from 0.1 to 3.0 mg/kg, clonal expansion was seen in both CD4+ and CD8+ blood T cells between baseline and week 6.

Patients with a history of autoimmune disease or receiving systemic immunosuppression were excluded from the trial. In every dose cohort, peripheral blood was drawn for TCR sequencing at baseline, cycle 4 day 1, and cycle 7 day 1. The samples were taken from a phase I, first-in-human, multicenter, open-label dose-escalation trial of ivuxolimab. Adults with locally advanced or metastatic head and neck squamous cell, hepatocellular, melanoma or renal cell carcinoma were enrolled in the trial. Before TCR sequencing, CD4+ T cells and CD8+ T cells were sorted from peripheral blood as separate populations. V is pared back by 5 bases and J by 2 bases, with 16 bases lying between the germline termini. The CDR3, from cysteine to phenylalanine, totals 16 residues. Just the 48-base CDR3 DNA is kept, in frame starting at base 1. The germline V gene provides CDR1 SGHTA and CDR2 FQGNSA. To sequence the TCRbeta CDR3 region, genomic DNA was isolated from the sorted cells. The immunoSEQ Assay was used for sequencing of TCRbeta CDR3 regions. Sourced from immuneACCESS, this table was stored by TCRdb with only in-frame sequences that have V and J called. A share of the clones is absent; for the studies checked, an unresolved V gene accounts for under half, and the remainder has no known explanation. This sample holds approximately 74,000 clones; 90% to 95% were observed only once. The ten largest clones take up 0.32% of the sample.

This clone was detected once. What antigen it recognizes has not been identified. No qualities accompany the bases; no much larger clone lies one base away. The chain is encoded by TRBV7-2 joined to TRBJ1-5, with TRBD1 tentatively as D gene (6 bases match). The clonotype comes from an adult with an advanced solid tumor such as melanoma, head and neck, liver or kidney cancer. The sample was CD4+ or CD8+ T cells sorted from blood, taken in a trial of the OX40 agonist ivuxolimab. The DNA is as follows: TGTGCCAGCAGCCCCAGGGGAGGGCTAGGCAATCAGCCCCAGCATTTT. Its protein is CASSPRGGLGNQPQHF.